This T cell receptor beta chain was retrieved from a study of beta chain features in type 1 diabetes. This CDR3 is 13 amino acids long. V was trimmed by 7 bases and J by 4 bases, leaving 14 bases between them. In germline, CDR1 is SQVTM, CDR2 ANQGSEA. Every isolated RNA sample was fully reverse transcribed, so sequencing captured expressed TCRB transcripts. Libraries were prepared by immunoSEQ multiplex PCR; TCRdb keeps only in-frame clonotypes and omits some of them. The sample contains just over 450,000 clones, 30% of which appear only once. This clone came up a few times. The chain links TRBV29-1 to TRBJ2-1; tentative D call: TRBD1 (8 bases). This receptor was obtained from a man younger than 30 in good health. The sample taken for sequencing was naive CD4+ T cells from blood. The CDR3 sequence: CSEQGGIYNEQFF. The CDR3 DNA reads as TGCAGCGAACAGGGGGGGATTTACAATGAGCAGTTCTTC.